Below are 25 T cell receptor beta chains sequenced from a single sample in a study of blood T cell repertoires in COVID-19. Using immunoSEQ multiplex PCR, the repertoire was profiled, and TCRdb retains in-frame clones only, with some absent. This table holds roughly 170,000 clones, roughly 86% found once. Material for sequencing was peripheral blood. These receptors were taken from a man in his forties with active or convalescent COVID-19.

The V call is TRBV7-3, the J call TRBJ1-6; D is undetermined. This CDR3 contains 15 residues. Germline values: CDR1 SGHTA, CDR2 FQGTGA. V was clipped by 1 base and J by 10 bases, with 14 bases between them. The CDR3 DNA sequence: TGTGCCAGCAGCTTAAAGGCGGGTGGGGAGTCACCCCTCCACTTT. Translated, it gives CASSLKAGGESPLHF.

The V call is TRBV30, the J call TRBJ2-3, with 7 positions matching TRBD1. V dropped 5 bases and J dropped 0; count of bases not matched to a gene: 5. CDR1 GTSNPN and CDR2 SVGIG come from the germline V gene (reference sequence). The CDR3 contains 14 residues. CDR3: CAWETGISTDTQYF. Here the CDR3 DNA reads TGTGCCTGGGAGACAGGGATAAGCACAGATACGCAGTATTTT.

As DNA, the CDR3 is TGTGCCAGCAGTGTAGCGGCTAGCACAGATACGCAGTATTTT. Encoded protein: CASSVAASTDTQYF. The chain carries TRBV2 and TRBJ2-3; tentative D call: TRBD2 (6 bases). From germline, CDR1 is SNHLY and CDR2 FYNNEI. There are 14 residues in the CDR3. Trimming took 4 bases from V and 0 from J, leaving 8 bases between them.

The chain uses TRBV11-2 and TRBJ2-7; D possibly corresponds to TRBD2 (5 bases). Germline values: CDR1 SGHAT, CDR2 FQNNGV. V was clipped by 4 bases and J by 2 bases, with 15 bases between them. This CDR3 contains 15 residues. As DNA, the CDR3 is TGTGCCAGCAGCTCCTCGGACTTACTAACCTACGAGCAGTACTTC. Its protein product is CASSSSDLLTYEQYF.

This chain links TRBV28 with TRBJ1-5; D is undetermined. The CDR3 covers 15 residues. The V gene lost 6 bases and the J gene lost 0 bases, with 12 bases spanning the gap. Germline CDR1 is MDHEN and CDR2 is SYDVKM. CDR3 region: CASSLAGYSNQPQHF. The CDR3 DNA sequence: TGTGCCAGCAGCCTAGCTGGCTATAGCAATCAGCCCCAGCATTTT.

The chain couples TRBV4-1 to TRBJ2-6; 8 bases fit TRBD2. Germline loops: CDR1 MGHRA, CDR2 YSYEKL. The CDR3 extends over 18 amino acids. V lost 1 base, J lost 2 bases, and 7 bases stayed unmatched. DNA of the CDR3: TGCGCCAGCAGCCAAGCGATGGCGGGGGGCCCTGGGGCCAACGTCCTGACTTTC. This translates into CASSQAMAGGPGANVLTF.

This rearrangement joins TRBV11-2 to TRBJ2-7, with D perhaps TRBD1 (6 bases). V lost 1 base, J lost 4 bases, and 11 bases lay in between. This CDR3 has 14 amino acids. From germline, CDR1 is SGHAT and CDR2 FQNNGV. In DNA form, the CDR3 reads TGTGCCAGCAGCTTAGTGGCCAGGGGATACGAGCAGTACTTC. It encodes CASSLVARGYEQYF.

The CDR3 loop reads CASSPGQGDSGANVLTF. The CDR3 DNA is TGTGCCAGCTCACCAGGACAGGGGGACTCCGGGGCCAACGTCCTGACTTTC. The chain recombines TRBV18 with TRBJ2-6, with 10 bases that match TRBD1. With 2 bases clipped from V and 4 bases from J, the junction kept 5 bases outside the gene matches. The germline V gene encodes CDR1 KGHSH and CDR2 LQKENI. The CDR3 runs to 17 residues.

J is TRBJ2-1 and V is TRBV10-1; D gene ambiguous. The CDR3 totals 14 residues. The germline V gene encodes CDR1 WNHNN and CDR2 SYGVQD (reference sequence). The V gene lost 3 bases and the J gene lost 6 bases, with 12 bases spanning the gap. CDR3 protein: CASSDSPRVNEQFF. Written as DNA, the CDR3 is TGCGCCAGCAGTGATTCTCCGCGAGTCAATGAGCAGTTCTTC.

V is TRBV30 and J is TRBJ1-1, with no clear D. Germline V gene lookup returns CDR1 GTSNPN and CDR2 SVGIG (reference sequence). The CDR3 has 13 amino acids. V lost 4 bases, J lost 7 bases, and 16 bases lay in between. CDR3 in amino acids: CAWTSTGDIEAFF. CDR3 bases: TGTGCCTGGACCTCCACCGGTGATATTGAAGCTTTCTTT.

The CDR3 loop is CASSELGGEEKLFF. The CDR3, as DNA: TGTGCCAGCAGTGAATTAGGAGGAGAGGAAAAACTGTTTTTT. J is TRBJ1-4 and V is TRBV2; unclear D gene. The CDR3 extends over 14 amino acids. Trimming cost V 2 bases and J 8 bases, with 12 bases left between them. Germline CDR1 reads SNHLY; CDR2 reads FYNNEI. The entire variable domain, with the rest obtained from reference TRBV2 and TRBJ1-4, is as follows: EPEVTQTPSHQVTQMGQEVILRCVPISNHLYFYWYRQILGQKVEFLVSFYNNEISEKSEIFDDQFSVERPDGSNFTLKIRSTKLEDSAMYFCASSELGGEEKLFFGSGTQLSVL.

This clone showed up just a few times. This chain uses TRBV11-2 with TRBJ1-1, with D perhaps TRBD1 (6 bases). Trimming removed 0 bases from V and 5 bases from J, with 13 bases in between. CDR1 SGHAT and CDR2 FQNNGV come from the germline V gene. This CDR3 spans 15 amino acids. The CDR3 loop is CASSLEGASGTEAFF. DNA of the CDR3: TGTGCCAGCAGCTTAGAGGGGGCGAGTGGAACTGAAGCTTTCTTT.

The CDR3 sequence: CASSRTGGSSYEQYF. The CDR3, as DNA: TGCGCCAGCAGCCGAACAGGGGGCTCATCCTACGAGCAGTACTTC. The chain combines TRBV5-1 with TRBJ2-7; the match to TRBD1 covers 9 bases. V trimming: 4 bases; J trimming: 1 base; junction bases outside the gene matches: 6. CDR3 length equals 15 residues. Per germline, CDR1 SGHRS and CDR2 YFSETQ.

Comments on this clone: In the same sample, other DNA sequences code for this CDR3. The chain uses TRBV11-3 and TRBJ2-2; 9 bases agree with TRBD1. CDR1 and CDR2 from the germline V gene are SGHNT and YENEEA. J gave up 2 bases and V 1 base, and 2 bases lay outside the gene matches. CDR3 length: 16 amino acids. This CDR3 is CASSLGGQGNTGELFF. The CDR3, as DNA: TGTGCCAGCAGCTTAGGGGGACAGGGAAACACCGGGGAGCTGTTTTTT.

The rearrangement links TRBV7-8 to TRBJ2-5; 11 bases match TRBD2. The length of the CDR3 is 15 residues. Germline CDR1 reads SGHVS; CDR2 reads FQNEAQ. V was clipped by 5 bases and J by 4 bases; unmatched bases: 6. The CDR3 bases are TGTGCCAGCAGCGTCAGACTAGCGGGGCCAGAGACCCAGTACTTC. Protein: CASSVRLAGPETQYF.

CDR3 residues: CASSPHGGAPTDTQYF. The CDR3 bases are TGTGCCAGCAGCCCACACGGGGGGGCGCCCACAGATACGCAGTATTTT. The chain combines TRBV9 with TRBJ2-3; 8 bases align to TRBD2. The CDR3 is made up of 16 amino acids. Germline V gene sequence: CDR1 SGDLS, CDR2 YYNGEE. With 4 bases clipped from V and 2 bases from J, the junction kept 9 bases outside the gene matches.

This clone was picked up one time. V is TRBV11-3 and J is TRBJ2-1; 8 bases map to TRBD2. The CDR3 runs 17 residues. The V gene end was trimmed by 5 bases and the J gene end by 0 bases; junction bases not matched to a gene: 9. The germline gives CDR1 SGHNT, CDR2 YENEEA. The CDR3 nucleotides read TGTGCCAGCAGCAAGCGGGGGCAGCCCAGCTCCTACAATGAGCAGTTCTTC. Translating it yields CASSKRGQPSSYNEQFF.

The rearrangement uses TRBV4-1 and TRBJ2-7; weak D call: TRBD1 (6 bases). CDR1 is MGHRA, CDR2 YSYEKL, per germline. Trimming took 1 base from V and 2 from J, leaving 15 bases between them. The length of the CDR3 is 16 residues. The CDR3 DNA reads as TGCGCCAGCAGCCAAGTTGATTTGGGGGCGGCCTACGAGCAGTACTTC. Translating gives CASSQVDLGAAYEQYF.

This chain links TRBV7-9 with TRBJ1-2, with 9 bases lining up with TRBD1. Germline assignment: CDR1 SEHNR and CDR2 FQNEAQ (reference sequence). The CDR3 is made up of 17 amino acids. V was clipped by 3 bases and J by 8 bases; unmatched bases: 16. CDR3 DNA: TGTGCCAGCAGCTTTGGCCCCGGACAGGGGAATAACCGCGGCTACACCTTC. It yields the protein CASSFGPGQGNNRGYTF. Supplemented by reference TRBV7-9 and TRBJ1-2, the full variable domain reads DTGVSQNPRHKITKRGQNVTFRCDPISEHNRLYWYRQTLGQGPEFLTYFQNEAQLEKSRLLSDRFSAERPKGSFSTLEIQRTEQGDSAMYLCASSFGPGQGNNRGYTFGSGTRLTVV.

The chain combines TRBV18 with TRBJ1-4; no definite D call. Trimming removed 3 bases from V and 5 bases from J, with 13 bases in between. The CDR3 consists of 15 residues. The V gene's germline CDR1 is KGHSH and CDR2 LQKENI. The CDR3 region is CASSPSSGFNEKLFF. In DNA, the CDR3 is TGTGCCAGCTCACCCTCCTCGGGATTCAATGAAAAACTGTTTTTT.

On this clone: Other DNA sequences within the sample encode an identical CDR3. V and J are TRBV7-8 and TRBJ2-7; D remains ambiguous. V lost 1 base and J 3 bases, leaving 7 bases between the germline ends. CDR1 and CDR2 from the germline V gene are SGHVS and FQNEAQ. The CDR3 runs to 13 residues. The CDR3 DNA follows: TGTGCCAGCAGCTTAGGTCAGTTCTACGAGCAGTACTTC. It codes for CASSLGQFYEQYF.

V usage is TRBV4-2 and J usage is TRBJ2-7; TRBD2 agrees at 8 bases. The J segment lost 3 bases and the V segment lost 3 bases, leaving 10 bases of the junction unmatched. Per the germline V gene, CDR1 is LGHNA and CDR2 is YNFKEQ. This CDR3 has 16 amino acids. The CDR3 loop is CASSQETSVQVYEQYF. The DNA for the CDR3 is TGTGCCAGCAGCCAGGAGACTAGCGTACAGGTCTACGAGCAGTACTTC.

The chain uses TRBV11-3 and TRBJ1-5, with 8 bases lining up with TRBD1. The CDR3 length is 16 residues. V was pared by 3 bases and J by 0 bases, with 4 bases of the junction left unmatched. Per the germline V gene, CDR1 is SGHNT and CDR2 is YENEEA. The CDR3 protein is CASSFRQGISNQPQHF. The CDR3 DNA sequence: TGTGCCAGCAGCTTTAGACAGGGGATTAGCAATCAGCCCCAGCATTTT.

The CDR3: CASSRTANYGYTF. The CDR3 DNA sequence: TGTGCCAGCAGCAGGACTGCCAACTATGGCTACACCTTC. V and J are TRBV11-1 and TRBJ1-2; D is undetermined. CDR3 size: 13 residues. Trimming left V 5 bases short and J 2 bases short, with 9 bases between. Germline loops: CDR1 SGHAT, CDR2 FQDESV (reference sequence).

This chain uses TRBV5-8 with TRBJ1-2; a possible D gene is TRBD1 (6 bases). The CDR3 is made up of 15 amino acids. Trimming removed 3 bases from V and 3 bases from J, with 15 bases in between. CDR1 SGHTS and CDR2 YDEGEE come from the germline V gene. For the CDR3, the DNA is TGTGCCAGCAGCTCTTGGGGGGGCGCCTACTATGGCTACACCTTC. Translation gives CASSSWGGAYYGYTF.